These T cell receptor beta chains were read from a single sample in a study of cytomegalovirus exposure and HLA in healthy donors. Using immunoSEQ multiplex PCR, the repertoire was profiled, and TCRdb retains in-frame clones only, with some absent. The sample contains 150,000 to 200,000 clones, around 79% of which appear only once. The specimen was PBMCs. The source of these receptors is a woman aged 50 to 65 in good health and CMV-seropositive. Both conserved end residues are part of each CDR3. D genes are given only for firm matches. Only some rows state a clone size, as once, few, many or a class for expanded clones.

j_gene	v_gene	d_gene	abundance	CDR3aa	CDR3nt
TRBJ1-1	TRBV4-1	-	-	CASSQVKGQNTEAFF	TGCGCCAGCAGCCAAGTAAAGGGGCAGAACACTGAAGCTTTCTTT
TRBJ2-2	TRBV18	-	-	CASSPDTQNTGELFF	TGTGCCAGCTCACCAGACACTCAGAACACCGGGGAGCTGTTTTTT
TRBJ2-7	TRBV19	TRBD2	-	CASSAFGLAGGPGYEQYF	TGTGCCAGTAGTGCCTTCGGACTAGCGGGAGGGCCGGGCTACGAGCAGTACTTC
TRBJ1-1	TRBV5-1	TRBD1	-	CASSISTGGEAEAFF	TGCGCCAGCAGCATTTCGACAGGGGGGGAGGCTGAAGCTTTCTTT
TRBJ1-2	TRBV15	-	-	CATSSGGINYGYTF	TGTGCCACCAGCAGCGGCGGAATTAACTATGGCTACACCTTC
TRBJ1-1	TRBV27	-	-	CASMSLTTEAFF	TGTGCCAGCATGAGCCTTACGACTGAAGCTTTCTTT
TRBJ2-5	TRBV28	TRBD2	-	CASILAGGRGTQYF	TGTGCCAGCATCCTAGCGGGAGGGAGGGGGACCCAGTACTTC
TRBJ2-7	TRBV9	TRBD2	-	CASSVDLGLAGEYEQYF	TGTGCCAGCAGCGTAGATTTGGGACTAGCGGGAGAATACGAGCAGTACTTC
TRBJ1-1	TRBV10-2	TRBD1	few	CATEGARGTEAFF	TGCGCCACCGAGGGGGCCCGGGGCACTGAAGCTTTCTTT
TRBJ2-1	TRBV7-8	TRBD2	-	CASSWGGNEQFF	TGTGCCAGCAGCTGGGGGGGCAATGAGCAGTTCTTC
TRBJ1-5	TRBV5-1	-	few	CASSPGDGDSNQPQHF	TGCGCCAGCAGCCCGGGGGACGGTGATAGCAATCAGCCCCAGCATTTT
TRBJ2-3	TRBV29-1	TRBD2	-	CSVEGTSGSSDTQYF	TGCAGCGTTGAAGGGACTAGCGGGAGTTCAGATACGCAGTATTTT
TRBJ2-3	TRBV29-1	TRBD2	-	CSVVAGGSDTQYF	TGCAGCGTTGTAGCGGGGGGATCAGATACGCAGTATTTT
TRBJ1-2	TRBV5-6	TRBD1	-	CASSLGQGAWGYTF	TGTGCCAGCAGCTTGGGACAGGGGGCCTGGGGCTACACCTTC
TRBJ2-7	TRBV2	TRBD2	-	CARKVAGGPGEQYF	TGTGCCAGGAAAGTAGCGGGAGGGCCGGGGGAGCAGTACTTC
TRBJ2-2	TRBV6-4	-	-	CASSGQVGGELFF	TGTGCCAGCAGCGGACAAGTTGGCGGGGAGCTGTTTTTT
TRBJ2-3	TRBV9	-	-	CASSALETDTQYF	TGTGCCAGCAGCGCCCTGGAGACAGATACGCAGTATTTT
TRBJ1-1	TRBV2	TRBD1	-	CASSTQGANTEAFF	TGTGCCAGCAGCACACAGGGGGCGAACACTGAAGCTTTCTTT
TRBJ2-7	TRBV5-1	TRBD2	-	CASSLLAGGSYEQYF	TGCGCCAGCAGTTTACTAGCGGGGGGCTCCTACGAGCAGTACTTC
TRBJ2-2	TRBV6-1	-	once	CASSESRVSGELFF	TGTGCCAGCAGTGAAAGCAGGGTTTCCGGGGAGCTGTTTTTT
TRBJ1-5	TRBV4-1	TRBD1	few	CASSQVQSRDRGQPQHF	TGCGCCAGCAGCCAAGTTCAGTCCCGGGACAGGGGCCAGCCCCAGCATTTT
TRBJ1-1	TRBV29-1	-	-	CSARPRHHRNTEAFF	TGCAGCGCCCGCCCCCGACATCATAGGAACACTGAAGCTTTCTTT
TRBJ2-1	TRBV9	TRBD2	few	CASSVGTSGRSTSSYNEQFF	TGTGCCAGCAGCGTAGGGACTAGCGGGAGGAGCACTAGCTCCTACAATGAGCAGTTCTTC
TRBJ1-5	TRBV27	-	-	CASSRTPDSNQPQHF	TGTGCCAGCAGTCGGACACCAGATAGCAATCAGCCCCAGCATTTT
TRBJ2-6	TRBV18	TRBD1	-	CASSPDRADVLTF	TGTGCCAGCTCACCCGACAGGGCCGACGTCCTGACTTTC
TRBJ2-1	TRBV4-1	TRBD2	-	CASSGPGLGENEQFF	TGCGCCAGCAGCGGACCGGGACTAGGGGAGAATGAGCAGTTCTTC
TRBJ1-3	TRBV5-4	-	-	CASSPRGESSGNTIYF	TGTGCCAGCAGCCCCCGTGGGGAGAGCTCTGGAAACACCATATATTTT
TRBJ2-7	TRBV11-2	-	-	CASSFEQKVYEQYF	TGTGCCAGCAGCTTCGAGCAAAAAGTCTACGAGCAGTACTTC
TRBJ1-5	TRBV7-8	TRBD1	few	CASSLAWETGHSNQPQHF	TGTGCCAGCAGCTTAGCGTGGGAGACAGGGCATAGCAATCAGCCCCAGCATTTT
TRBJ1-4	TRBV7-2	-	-	CASSLLPGPNEKLFF	TGTGCCAGCAGCTTATTACCAGGGCCAAATGAAAAACTGTTTTTT
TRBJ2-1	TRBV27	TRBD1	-	CASSFGQGINEQFF	TGTGCCAGCAGTTTTGGACAGGGGATAAATGAGCAGTTCTTC
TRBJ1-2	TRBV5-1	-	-	CASSTQESLGYTF	TGCGCCAGCAGCACACAGGAATCTCTTGGCTACACCTTC
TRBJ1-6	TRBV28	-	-	CASSSLTGSPNSPLHF	TGTGCCAGCAGTTCCTTAACCGGGTCTCCAAATTCACCCCTCCACTTT
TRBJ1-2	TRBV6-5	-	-	CASGTAAPAEGYTF	TGTGCCAGCGGTACGGCCGCACCCGCGGAGGGCTACACCTTC
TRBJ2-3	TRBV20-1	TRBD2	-	CSASGLVPYF	TGCAGTGCCTCGGGACTAGTACCGTATTTT
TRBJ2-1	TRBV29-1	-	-	CSGAGVHEQFF	TGCAGCGGTGCAGGGGTGCATGAGCAGTTCTTC
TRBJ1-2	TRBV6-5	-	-	CASSSGYGYTF	TGTGCCAGCAGTTCGGGTTATGGCTACACCTTC
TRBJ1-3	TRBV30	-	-	CAWSVLRAGNTIYF	TGTGCCTGGAGTGTACTCCGAGCCGGAAACACCATATATTTT
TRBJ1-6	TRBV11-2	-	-	CASSSGGSYNSPLHF	TGTGCCAGCAGCTCGGGGGGCTCCTATAATTCACCCCTCCACTTT
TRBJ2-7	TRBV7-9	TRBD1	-	CASSYYPGQTYEQYF	TGTGCCAGCAGTTACTACCCGGGACAGACCTACGAGCAGTACTTC
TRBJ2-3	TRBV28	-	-	CASSLGRGADTQYF	TGTGCCAGCAGTTTAGGCAGGGGGGCCGATACGCAGTATTTT
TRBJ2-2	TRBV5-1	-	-	CASSLGGNTGELFF	TGCGCCAGCAGCTTGGGAGGGAACACCGGGGAGCTGTTTTTT
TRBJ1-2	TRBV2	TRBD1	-	CASRGTGLNYGYTF	TGTGCCAGCAGGGGGACAGGTTTGAACTATGGCTACACCTTC
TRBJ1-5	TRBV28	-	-	CATLLYSNQPQHF	TGTGCCACCCTCCTTTATAGCAATCAGCCCCAGCATTTT
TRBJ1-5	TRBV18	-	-	CASSPTGRLPGNQPQHF	TGTGCCAGCTCACCGACGGGGAGACTACCTGGCAATCAGCCCCAGCATTTT
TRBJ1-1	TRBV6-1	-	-	CASTWGHTEAFF	TGTGCCAGCACCTGGGGCCACACTGAAGCTTTCTTT
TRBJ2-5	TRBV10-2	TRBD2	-	CASTQGLAGLAWETQYF	TGCGCCAGCACTCAAGGACTAGCGGGGCTGGCGTGGGAGACCCAGTACTTC
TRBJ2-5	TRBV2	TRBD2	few	CASSDLAGGGQETQYF	TGTGCCAGCAGTGATTTAGCGGGAGGAGGTCAAGAGACCCAGTACTTC
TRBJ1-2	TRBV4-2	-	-	CASSQQGLANYGYTF	TGTGCCAGCAGCCAGCAGGGATTAGCTAACTATGGCTACACCTTC
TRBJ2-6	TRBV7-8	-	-	CASSRPRGRGNSGANVLTF	TGTGCCAGCAGCCGCCCCCGGGGCAGGGGAAACTCTGGGGCCAACGTCCTGACTTTC
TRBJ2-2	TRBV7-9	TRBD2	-	CASSLGWGLAKNTGELFF	TGTGCCAGCAGCTTAGGATGGGGACTAGCAAAGAACACCGGGGAGCTGTTTTTT
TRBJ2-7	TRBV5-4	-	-	CASSLDYHEQYF	TGTGCCAGCAGCTTGGACTATCACGAGCAGTACTTC
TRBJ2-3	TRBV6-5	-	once	CASRRDSTDTQYF	TGTGCCAGCAGGCGGGACAGCACAGATACGCAGTATTTT
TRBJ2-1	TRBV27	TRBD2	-	CASSFIAGSNEQFF	TGTGCCAGCAGTTTTATAGCGGGGAGCAATGAGCAGTTCTTC
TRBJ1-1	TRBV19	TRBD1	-	CATKGTGGINTEAFF	TGTGCCACCAAGGGGACAGGGGGCATTAACACTGAAGCTTTCTTT
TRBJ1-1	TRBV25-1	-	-	CASRHRAGTEAFF	TGTGCCAGCAGACACAGGGCAGGGACTGAAGCTTTCTTT
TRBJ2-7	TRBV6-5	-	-	CASSSQGSRPYEQYF	TGTGCCAGCAGCTCACAGGGTAGCCGACCCTACGAGCAGTACTTC
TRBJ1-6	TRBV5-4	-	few	CASSLDGVRVNNSPLHF	TGTGCCAGCAGCTTGGATGGGGTGAGGGTTAATAATTCACCCCTCCACTTT
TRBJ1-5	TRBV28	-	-	CASYRSLGGQPQHF	TGTGCCAGCTATCGATCCTTGGGAGGCCAGCCCCAGCATTTT